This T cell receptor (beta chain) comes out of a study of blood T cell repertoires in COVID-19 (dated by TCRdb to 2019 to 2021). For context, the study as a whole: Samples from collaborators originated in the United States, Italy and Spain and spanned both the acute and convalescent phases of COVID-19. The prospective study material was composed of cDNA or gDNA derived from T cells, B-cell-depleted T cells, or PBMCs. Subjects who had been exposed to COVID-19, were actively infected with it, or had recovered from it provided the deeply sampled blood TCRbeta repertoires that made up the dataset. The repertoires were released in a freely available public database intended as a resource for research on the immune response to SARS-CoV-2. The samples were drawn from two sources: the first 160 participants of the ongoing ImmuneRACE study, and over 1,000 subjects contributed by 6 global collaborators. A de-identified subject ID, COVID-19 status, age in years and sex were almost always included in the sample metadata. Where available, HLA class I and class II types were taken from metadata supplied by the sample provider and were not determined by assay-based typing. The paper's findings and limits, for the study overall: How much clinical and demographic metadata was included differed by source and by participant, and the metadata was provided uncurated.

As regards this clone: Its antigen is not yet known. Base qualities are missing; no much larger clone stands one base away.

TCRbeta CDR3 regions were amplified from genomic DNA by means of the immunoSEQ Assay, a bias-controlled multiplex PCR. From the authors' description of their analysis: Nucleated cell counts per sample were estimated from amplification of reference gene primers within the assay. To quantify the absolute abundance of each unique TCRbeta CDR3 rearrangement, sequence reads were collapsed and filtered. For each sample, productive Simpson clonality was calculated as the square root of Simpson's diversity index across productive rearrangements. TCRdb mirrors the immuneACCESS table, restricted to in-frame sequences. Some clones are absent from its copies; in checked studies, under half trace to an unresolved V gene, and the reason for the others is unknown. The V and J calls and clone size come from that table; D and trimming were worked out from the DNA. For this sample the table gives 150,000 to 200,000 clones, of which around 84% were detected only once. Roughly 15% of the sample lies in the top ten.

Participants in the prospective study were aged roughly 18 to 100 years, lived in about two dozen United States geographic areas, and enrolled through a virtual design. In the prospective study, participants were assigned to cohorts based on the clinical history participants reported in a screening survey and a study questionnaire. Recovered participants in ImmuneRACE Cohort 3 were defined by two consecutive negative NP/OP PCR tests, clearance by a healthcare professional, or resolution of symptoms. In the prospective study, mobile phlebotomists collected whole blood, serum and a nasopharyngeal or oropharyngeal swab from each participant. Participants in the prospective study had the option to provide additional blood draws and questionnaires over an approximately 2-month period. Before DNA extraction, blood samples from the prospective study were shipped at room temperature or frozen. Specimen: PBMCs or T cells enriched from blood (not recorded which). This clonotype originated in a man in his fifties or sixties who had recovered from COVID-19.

The CDR3 region reads CASSGQGRNTIYF. The DNA reads as follows: TGTGCCAGCAGCGGACAGGGGAGAAACACCATATATTTT. The sequence is built from TRBV28 and TRBJ1-3, with 9 bases in between that match TRBD1. For this chain, trimming is 6 bases at the V end and 5 bases at the J end, and the number of junction bases without a gene match is 2. The CDR3 holds 13 amino acids from the cysteine to the phenylalanine. Left in the record is the CDR3 DNA by itself, 39 bases read in frame from the first base. CDR1 and CDR2 (MDHEN, SYDVKM) derive from the germline V gene. Here the CDR3 is joined to the reference TRBV28 and TRBJ1-3 genes, and the full variable domain is: DVKVTQSSRYLVKRTGEKVFLECVQDMDHENMFWYRQDPGLGLRLIYFSYDVKMKEKGDIPEGYSVSREKKERFSLILESASTNQTSMYLCASSGQGRNTIYFGEGSWLTVV.